This T cell receptor (beta chain) was found in a study of T cells in Graves' hyperthyroidism and ophthalmopathy. Whole-study findings and limits: In the analysis, a 13 V-J model separated ophthalmopathy from stable hyperthyroidism. Blood also contained most expanded thyroid clonotypes above 0.001.

This clonotype was seen a handful of times. Antigen unknown. TCR beta CDR3 sequences were amplified from RNA transcripts. HTBI primers were used for first-round RT-PCR of the TCR CDR3. TCRdb ran MiXCR on the multiplex PCR reads and lists one entry per CDR3 protein. Of hundreds of thousands of distinct CDR3 sequences listed, around 16% were seen once; the top ten hold roughly a quarter. Lactation, pregnancy, other autoimmune disease or uncontrolled infection excluded patients. This CDR3 contains 13 residues. Per germline, CDR1 LNHDA and CDR2 SQIVND (reference sequence). Trimming took off 6 bases at V and 4 bases at J, with 11 bases between the two ends.

The source is a woman aged 18 to 35 with Graves' hyperthyroidism that later progressed to Graves' ophthalmopathy. V usage is TRBV19 and J usage is TRBJ2-3, with D perhaps matching TRBD2 (6 bases). The specimen was blood. CDR3 protein: CASRRSGADTQYF. CDR3 coding DNA: TGTGCCAGTAGGCGATCGGGAGCAGATACGCAGTATTTT.